This T cell receptor (beta chain) was obtained from a study of OX40 agonist ivuxolimab in advanced cancers. Study-level information: Therapy given before enrollment (anti-PD-1, anti-PD-L1 or anti-CTLA-4) was allowed, and roughly 41% had some.

Study-wide findings and caveats: Averaged across samples, CD8+ T cells carried more expanded clones than CD4+ did. Among patients with partial responses at 0.1-3.0 mg/kg, clonal expansion was among the lowest.

TCRdb's table, derived via immunoSEQ multiplex PCR, lists solely in-frame clones and lacks some. The profile shows roughly 60,000 clones, approximately 88% of them singletons. A note on this clone: Its cognate antigen is unknown.

Sample: CD4+ or CD8+ T cells sorted from blood, taken in a trial of the OX40 agonist ivuxolimab. The source is an adult with an advanced solid tumor such as melanoma, head and neck, liver or kidney cancer.

CDR3 nucleotide sequence: TGTGCCAGTAGTATCAACCAAGAGACCCAGTACTTC. It specifies CASSINQETQYF. This rearrangement joins TRBV19 to TRBJ2-5; D unresolved. The length of the CDR3 is 12 residues. Trimming shortened V by 3 bases and J by 0 bases, and 2 bases separated the two germline ends. Germline CDR1 reads LNHDA; CDR2 reads SQIVND (reference sequence).